Below, 30 T cell receptor beta chains from the same sample are listed, as sequenced in a study of T cells in Graves' hyperthyroidism and ophthalmopathy. Amplification of TCR beta CDR3 regions was performed using RNA transcripts as template. When the TCR CDR3 underwent first-round RT-PCR, the HTBI primer set was used. TCRdb processed the multiplex PCR reads anew with MiXCR; each CDR3 protein has one entry. The sample yields some 600,000 distinct CDR3 sequences, roughly 13% seen once. Material for sequencing was blood. The source of these receptors is a woman in her 30s with Graves' hyperthyroidism that later progressed to Graves' ophthalmopathy.

The table lists this clonotype with many counts. The V gene is TRBV11-3, the J gene TRBJ2-3, with 10 positions matching TRBD1. Germline trimming cut 1 base from V and 3 bases from J; bases unmatched to any gene: 7. The CDR3 extends over 17 amino acids. The germline V gene has CDR1 SGHNT and CDR2 YENEEA. The CDR3 DNA follows: TGTGCCAGCAGCTTAGGTTACCCGGGACAGGGGACAGATACGCAGTATTTT. This translates into CASSLGYPGQGTDTQYF.

This clonotype was recorded at least ten times. V usage is TRBV27 and J usage is TRBJ1-3; D possibly corresponds to TRBD1 (6 bases). CDR3 length: 13 amino acids. Between the trimmed V and J ends, which lost 7 bases and 7 bases, there was a span of 14 bases. Germline values: CDR1 MNHEY, CDR2 SMNVEV (reference sequence). The CDR3 region is CASTKGGGNTIYF. Written as DNA, the CDR3 is TGTGCCAGCACCAAGGGGGGGGGGAACACCATATATTTT.

This clonotype has only a few counts. V is TRBV25-1 and J is TRBJ2-1, with 9 bases lining up with TRBD2. Per the germline V gene, CDR1 is MGHDK and CDR2 is SYGVNS. The CDR3 is 15 residues long. J gave up 2 bases and V 2 bases, and 1 base lay outside the gene matches. For the CDR3, the DNA is TGTGCCAGCAGTGAAGGCGGGAGGGCCTACAATGAGCAGTTCTTC. This encodes CASSEGGRAYNEQFF.

This clonotype was observed many times. The chain is built from TRBV27 and TRBJ1-4; D gene ambiguous. This CDR3 is 12 amino acids long. Germline-derived CDR1 and CDR2 are MNHEY and SMNVEV (reference sequence). Trimming took 5 bases from V and 10 from J, leaving 11 bases between them. The CDR3 is CASSQTLLKLFF. The CDR3 DNA sequence: TGTGCCAGCAGTCAAACGTTGTTAAAACTGTTTTTT.

CDR3 DNA sequence: TGCAGCGTTGAGAGAGCGGGAGGATTCTACAATGAGCAGTTCTTC. Amino acid sequence: CSVERAGGFYNEQFF. This chain uses TRBV29-1 with TRBJ2-1; 9 bases are a match to TRBD2. Trimming at V came to 3 bases and at J to 3 bases, leaving 6 bases not matched to a gene. This CDR3 has 15 residues. CDR1 SQVTM and CDR2 ANQGSEA come from the germline V gene.

This clonotype was picked up many times. This chain links TRBV28 with TRBJ2-6; TRBD1 matches at 7 bases. The germline CDR1 and CDR2 sequences are MDHEN and SYDVKM. This CDR3 has 16 residues. Losses at the gene ends were 5 bases for V and 2 bases for J; bases not matched to a gene: 6. The CDR3 protein is CASSIGQVPGANVLTF. CDR3 DNA: TGTGCCAGCAGTATCGGACAGGTCCCTGGGGCCAACGTCCTGACTTTC. Complete variable domain (other parts from reference TRBV28 and TRBJ2-6): DVKVTQSSRYLVKRTGEKVFLECVQDMDHENMFWYRQDPGLGLRLIYFSYDVKMKEKGDIPEGYSVSREKKERFSLILESASTNQTSMYLCASSIGQVPGANVLTFGAGSRLTVL.

The table lists this clonotype with many counts. This chain uses TRBV15 with TRBJ1-1, with a possible D match to TRBD1 (6 bases). V was trimmed by 1 base and J by 12 bases, leaving 24 bases between them. The CDR3 is 16 amino acids. Germline CDR1 and CDR2: LNHNV and YYDKDF (reference sequence). Here the CDR3 reads CATSRAPPWLGGGTFF. The DNA of the CDR3 is TGTGCCACCAGCAGAGCCCCACCCTGGTTGGGAGGGGGAACTTTCTTT.

This sequence joins TRBV15 and TRBJ2-1, with 8 bases lining up with TRBD2. The V segment lost 4 bases and the J segment 7 bases; nucleotides outside the gene matches: 9. CDR1 is LNHNV, CDR2 YYDKDF, per germline (reference sequence). CDR3 length: 15 amino acids. CDR3 loop: CATSKTPGTSNEQFF. CDR3 nucleotides: TGTGCCACCAGCAAAACCCCCGGGACTAGTAATGAGCAGTTCTTC.

This clonotype was seen more than once but under ten times. Given a much more abundant clone one base away, this may be a read error. The rearrangement joins TRBV24-1 to TRBJ1-1; D might be TRBD1 (5 bases). Germline V gene data show CDR1 as KGHDR and CDR2 as SFDVKD. The CDR3 loop spans 15 amino acids. CDR3 DNA: TGTGCCACCACTTCGGGGCCCGGAGGGAACACTGAAGCTTCCTTT. Amino acid sequence: CATTSGPGGNTEASF.

This clonotype has at least ten counts. The genes are TRBV11-1 and TRBJ2-3; the D gene is possibly TRBD2 (6 bases). Trimming took 8 bases from V and 5 from J, leaving 14 bases between them. The germline V gene has CDR1 SGHAT and CDR2 FQDESV (reference sequence). The CDR3 sequence is 13 residues long. CDR3 sequence reads: CASAGSQLDTQYF. The CDR3 DNA sequence: TGTGCCAGCGCGGGATCCCAACTAGATACGCAGTATTTT.

This clonotype was seen at least ten times. The chain recombines TRBV6-6 with TRBJ1-1; D remains unclear. The CDR3 consists of 15 residues. V was clipped by 3 bases and J by 1 base, with 12 bases between them. Germline lookup yields CDR1 MNHNY and CDR2 SVGAGI (reference sequence). The CDR3 reads CASSYSGGRNTEAFF. The CDR3 DNA sequence: TGTGCCAGCAGTTATTCGGGCGGTCGGAACACTGAAGCTTTCTTT.

The sample holds many counts of this clonotype. The CDR3 reads CASSRALAVRETQYF. In DNA form, the CDR3 reads TGTGCCAGCAGCCGGGCACTGGCAGTCCGAGAGACCCAGTACTTC. The genes are TRBV12-3 or TRBV12-4 and TRBJ2-5; D not certain. CDR3 length equals 15 residues. The V end lost 6 bases, the J end lost 4 bases, and 18 bases lay between the germline ends.

The rearrangement links TRBV2 to TRBJ1-2; D gene ambiguous. This CDR3 has 15 residues. Trimming cost V 2 bases and J 3 bases, with 13 bases left between them. The germline V gene has CDR1 SNHLY and CDR2 FYNNEI. The CDR3 region is CASSERGSIDYGYTF. The CDR3 DNA reads as TGTGCCAGCAGTGAACGGGGTTCCATCGACTATGGCTACACCTTC. The variable domain in full, with the rest retrieved from reference TRBV2 and TRBJ1-2, is EPEVTQTPSHQVTQMGQEVILRCVPISNHLYFYWYRQILGQKVEFLVSFYNNEISEKSEIFDDQFSVERPDGSNFTLKIRSTKLEDSAMYFCASSERGSIDYGYTFGSGTRLTVV.

In its sample, this clonotype was seen many times. CDR3 loop: CAIRLAESYEQYF. CDR3 nucleotide sequence: TGTGCCATCAGACTAGCGGAGTCATACGAGCAGTACTTC. This chain uses TRBV10-3 with TRBJ2-7, with 8 positions matching TRBD2. This CDR3 comprises 13 residues. The ends lost 6 bases at V and 4 bases at J; junction bases unmatched: 5. The germline gives CDR1 ENHRY, CDR2 SYGVKD.

Ten or more counts support this clonotype. The rearrangement joins TRBV30 to TRBJ2-5; D remains ambiguous. The V end was cut by 8 bases, the J end by 2 bases, with 9 bases between. The CDR3 consists of 11 residues. CDR1 is GTSNPN, CDR2 SVGIG, per germline (reference sequence). CDR3 sequence: CARSNQETQYF. The CDR3 DNA reads as TGTGCCCGTAGTAATCAAGAGACCCAGTACTTC.

This clonotype has at least ten counts. V and J are TRBV5-1 and TRBJ1-1; 10 nucleotides match TRBD1. From germline, CDR1 is SGHRS and CDR2 YFSETQ. The CDR3 is 15 amino acids. Losses at the gene ends were 3 bases for V and 1 base for J; bases not matched to a gene: 3. CDR3 DNA sequence: TGCGCCAGCAGCTGGGGACAGGGGAAGAACACTGAAGCTTTCTTT. Translating it yields CASSWGQGKNTEAFF.

This clonotype was found a few times. The rearrangement links TRBV5-6 to TRBJ1-2; D is possibly TRBD1 (6 bases). The germline V gene encodes CDR1 SGHDT and CDR2 YYEEEE. The CDR3 extends over 15 amino acids. Trimming removed 0 bases from V and 6 bases from J, with 15 bases in between. CDR3 residues: CASSLAPAGANGYTF. CDR3 DNA: TGTGCCAGCAGCTTGGCCCCGGCGGGGGCAAATGGCTACACCTTC.

This clonotype was seen many times. The chain's CDR3 is CASNQGGSTDTQYF. The DNA of the CDR3 is TGTGCCAGCAACCAGGGGGGTAGCACAGATACGCAGTATTTT. This chain joins TRBV28 and TRBJ2-3; a possible D gene is TRBD1 (7 bases). Germline V CDR1 and CDR2: MDHEN, SYDVKM. Trimming stripped 7 bases from V and 0 bases from J, with 11 bases between. The CDR3 contains 14 residues.

The chain carries TRBV7-9 and TRBJ2-7; 9 bases match TRBD2. Per the germline V gene, CDR1 is SEHNR and CDR2 is FQNEAQ (reference sequence). The CDR3 sequence is 13 residues long. V lost 5 bases to trimming and J lost 3 bases; unmatched junction nucleotides: 2. The CDR3 here is CASSLSGGYEQYF. The CDR3 nucleotides read TGTGCCAGCAGCCTTAGCGGGGGCTACGAGCAGTACTTC.

The chain is built from TRBV2 and TRBJ1-1, with 8 bases identical to TRBD1. J gave up 4 bases and V 7 bases, and 5 bases lay outside the gene matches. Germline V lookup: CDR1 SNHLY, CDR2 FYNNEI. The CDR3 spans 13 residues. CDR3 sequence reads: CASTLDRGTEAFF. In nucleotides, the CDR3 is TGTGCCAGCACCCTCGACAGGGGCACTGAAGCTTTCTTT.

The sample holds many counts of this clonotype. This chain joins TRBV7-9 and TRBJ1-1, with unresolved D. Trimming cost V 6 bases and J 5 bases, with 13 bases left between them. The V gene's germline CDR1 is SEHNR and CDR2 FQNEAQ (reference sequence). The CDR3 has 13 residues. The DNA of the CDR3 is TGTGCCAGCAGTCATGAACTTGGGACTGAAGCTTTCTTT. It codes for CASSHELGTEAFF.

Ten or more counts support this clonotype. The chain carries TRBV3-1 and TRBJ2-2, with TRBD2 matching 7 bases. Trimming cost V 1 base and J 0 bases; bases outside gene matches: 8. The CDR3 extends over 18 amino acids. Germline V CDR1 and CDR2: LGHDT, YNNKEL (reference sequence). CDR3 DNA: TGTGCCAGCAGCCAAGCTTCTCCTAGCGGAGCGAACACCGGGGAGCTGTTTTTT. Translated: CASSQASPSGANTGELFF.

The table lists this clonotype with many counts. The chain has TRBV5-1 and TRBJ1-1; D uncertain. The V gene's germline CDR1 is SGHRS and CDR2 YFSETQ. The CDR3 covers 14 residues. V lost 1 base and J 4 bases, leaving 11 bases between the germline ends. The CDR3: CASSLTTSTTEAFF. The CDR3 DNA reads TGCGCCAGCAGCTTGACTACAAGTACCACTGAAGCTTTCTTT.

This clonotype was counted at least ten times. V and J are TRBV12-3 or TRBV12-4 and TRBJ1-4; possibly TRBD1 for D (6 bases). V lost 4 bases, J lost 5 bases, and 14 bases lay in between. The CDR3 spans 15 residues. This CDR3 reads CASSSRQVGNEKLFF. The CDR3 region has the DNA TGTGCCAGCAGTTCCCGACAGGTCGGAAATGAAAAACTGTTTTTT.

In its sample, this clonotype was seen many times. The chain combines TRBV19 with TRBJ1-2; perhaps TRBD1 as D (5 bases). Germline loops: CDR1 LNHDA, CDR2 SQIVND (reference sequence). The CDR3 sequence is 17 residues long. V lost 1 base, J lost 0 bases, and 15 bases lay in between. The chain's CDR3 is CASSIAAWTSSNYGYTF. In DNA, the CDR3 is TGTGCCAGTAGTATAGCCGCCTGGACAAGCTCTAACTATGGCTACACCTTC.

The table lists this clonotype with a few counts. The rearrangement links TRBV5-1 to TRBJ2-7, with D possibly matching TRBD1 (5 bases). V lost 1 base, J lost 2 bases, and 10 bases lay in between. This CDR3 is 14 amino acids long. Germline V gene data show CDR1 as SGHRS and CDR2 as YFSETQ. CDR3 sequence reads: CASSLRGPTYEQYF. CDR3 in DNA: TGCGCCAGCAGCTTGAGGGGTCCCACCTACGAGCAGTACTTC.

This clonotype came up many times. The chain employs TRBV27 and TRBJ1-5; the match to TRBD1 covers 9 bases. Per germline, CDR1 MNHEY and CDR2 SMNVEV (reference sequence). V lost 6 bases and J lost 2; bases outside the gene matches: 8. The CDR3 sequence is 16 residues long. The CDR3 spells CASSTGGRGGNQPQHF. The CDR3 DNA reads as TGTGCCAGCAGCACAGGGGGCAGGGGAGGCAATCAGCCCCAGCATTTT.

Points on this clonotype: It may be a read error: a sequence one base away is much more abundant. The chain carries TRBV20-1 and TRBJ1-1; TRBD1 is a possible D gene (5 bases). V lost 2 bases and J 0 bases, leaving 22 bases between the germline ends. The CDR3 sequence is 18 residues long. In germline, CDR1 is DFQATT, CDR2 SNEGSKA (reference sequence). The CDR3 loop is CSARLKGARTDLNTEAFF. The CDR3 DNA follows: TGCAGTGCTAGACTCAAAGGGGCCAGGACCGATTTGAACACTGAAGCTTTCTTT.

This clonotype was observed many times. The V and J genes are TRBV12-3 or TRBV12-4 and TRBJ2-7, with D unclear. Trimming pared 5 bases from V and 0 bases from J, leaving 11 bases between. This CDR3 region has 14 residues. The CDR3 DNA follows: TGTGCCAGCAGTCATAGATTAACCTCCTACGAGCAGTACTTC. It yields the protein CASSHRLTSYEQYF.

This clonotype was seen many times. This chain uses TRBV28 with TRBJ2-3; D may be TRBD2 (5 bases). V was shortened by 7 bases and J by 2 bases, with 16 bases between the two germline ends. In germline, CDR1 is MDHEN, CDR2 SYDVKM. The CDR3 runs to 15 residues. As DNA, the CDR3 is TGTGCCAGCAATCCAGCGGATCTAAACACAGATACGCAGTATTTT. Translating it yields CASNPADLNTDTQYF.